This T cell receptor beta chain was profiled in a study of shared clonotypes between healthy human individuals. Libraries were prepared by immunoSEQ multiplex PCR; TCRdb keeps only in-frame clonotypes and omits some of them. Of some 500,000 clones in the sample, 79% were seen once. The V and J ends lost 2 bases and 3 bases respectively, with 11 bases between them. Germline V CDR1 and CDR2: MNHEY, SMNVEV (reference sequence). There are 14 residues in the CDR3. This chain links TRBV27 with TRBJ2-7; D uncertain. The source material was PBMCs. This receptor was obtained from a woman in her forties in good health. Some clones in this sample may be carry-over from other donors' samples. The CDR3 nucleotides are TGTGCCAGCAGTTTAGGTCCGTCCTACTACGAGCAGTACTTC. It codes for CASSLGPSYYEQYF.